These 8 T cell receptor beta chains came from one sample sequenced in a study of shared clonotypes between healthy human individuals. Only in-frame clones appear in the TCRdb table, and some are missing; sequencing was by immunoSEQ multiplex PCR. The data hold 2 million to 2.5 million clones, with just over 90% observed a single time. The sequenced sample was naive CD4+ T cells from PBMCs. The subset denotes: CD45RA+ positively selected. These receptors came from a man between 18 and 29 years old in good health. Some clones in this sample may be carry-over from other donors' samples.

The chain joins TRBV9 to TRBJ2-1, with 16 bases fitting TRBD2. This CDR3 contains 17 residues. Germline V lookup: CDR1 SGDLS, CDR2 YYNGEE. V shed 0 bases and J 6 bases; nucleotides not matched to a gene: 3. In DNA, the CDR3 is TGTGCCAGCAGCGTAGGGGGGACTAGCGGGAGGGGCAATGAGCAGTTCTTC. Translation: CASSVGGTSGRGNEQFF.

The chain joins TRBV28 to TRBJ2-7; TRBD2 matches at 8 bases. Germline V gene lookup returns CDR1 MDHEN and CDR2 SYDVKM. CDR3 length: 13 amino acids. V gave up 7 bases and J gave up 0 bases; unmatched junction bases: 2. The CDR3 nucleotides read TGTGCCAGCACGGGGGGGCGCTCCTACGAGCAGTACTTC. Its protein product is CASTGGRSYEQYF.

The V call is TRBV5-1, the J call TRBJ1-1; no firm D call. The CDR3 length is 15 residues. The V end was cut by 3 bases, the J end by 0 bases, with 12 bases between. CDR1 and CDR2 from the germline V gene are SGHRS and YFSETQ. CDR3 sequence (DNA): TGCGCCAGCAGCTCATCCCAGCAACTGAACACTGAAGCTTTCTTT. This encodes CASSSSQQLNTEAFF.

The chain employs TRBV11-2 and TRBJ2-7, with D tentatively TRBD1 (8 bases). CDR1 is SGHAT and CDR2 is FQNNGV in the germline V gene. The CDR3 has 12 residues. Between the trimmed V and J ends, which lost 7 bases and 5 bases, there was a span of 12 bases. CDR3 sequence reads: CASNRGGHEQYF. The CDR3 DNA follows: TGTGCCAGCAACAGGGGGGGCCACGAGCAGTACTTC.

This clone has just one count. The chain joins TRBV7-9 to TRBJ2-3; TRBD2 agrees at 12 bases. V lost 6 bases, J lost 4 bases, and 11 bases stayed unmatched. CDR3 size: 17 residues. Germline CDR1 and CDR2: SEHNR and FQNEAQ (reference sequence). CDR3 coding DNA: TGTGCCAGCAGACCTAGCGGGAGGGTCTCAAAGCCAGATACGCAGTATTTT. It translates to CASRPSGRVSKPDTQYF.

The chain has TRBV30 and TRBJ1-5, with D perhaps TRBD1 (6 bases). CDR1 and CDR2 from the germline V gene are GTSNPN and SVGIG (reference sequence). V was cut by 0 bases and J by 13 bases, with 16 bases left in between. The CDR3 covers 13 residues. In nucleotides, the CDR3 is TGTGCCTGGAGTGTATTGTTTCAGGGGCCACAGCATTTT. It yields the protein CAWSVLFQGPQHF.

V is TRBV15 and J is TRBJ2-1, with a possible D match to TRBD2 (6 bases). V was pared by 0 bases and J by 7 bases, with 13 bases between. CDR1 LNHNV and CDR2 YYDKDF come from the germline V gene (reference sequence). CDR3 size: 15 residues. CDR3 sequence reads: CATSRDRTIGNEQFF. Written as DNA, the CDR3 is TGTGCCACCAGCAGAGATCGGACTATTGGTAATGAGCAGTTCTTC.

The chain combines TRBV28 with TRBJ2-7, with D possibly matching TRBD1 (5 bases). CDR3 length equals 14 residues. The germline V gene has CDR1 MDHEN and CDR2 SYDVKM. Trimming cost V 0 bases and J 2 bases, with 8 bases left between them. CDR3 residues: CASSLWTVTYEQYF. CDR3 bases: TGTGCCAGCAGTTTATGGACAGTAACCTACGAGCAGTACTTC.